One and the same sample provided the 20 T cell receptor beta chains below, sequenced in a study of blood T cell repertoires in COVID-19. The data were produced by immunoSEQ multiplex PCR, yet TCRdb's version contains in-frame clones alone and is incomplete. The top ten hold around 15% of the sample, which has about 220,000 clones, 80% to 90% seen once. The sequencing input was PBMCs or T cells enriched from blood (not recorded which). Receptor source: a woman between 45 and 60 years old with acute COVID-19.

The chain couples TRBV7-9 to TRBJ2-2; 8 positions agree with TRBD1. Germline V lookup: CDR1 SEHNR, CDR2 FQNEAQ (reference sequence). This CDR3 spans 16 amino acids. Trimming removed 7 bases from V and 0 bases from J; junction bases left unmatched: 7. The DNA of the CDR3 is TGTGCCAGCACCTCCTCGGACAGGGCGAACACCGGGGAGCTGTTTTTT. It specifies CASTSSDRANTGELFF.

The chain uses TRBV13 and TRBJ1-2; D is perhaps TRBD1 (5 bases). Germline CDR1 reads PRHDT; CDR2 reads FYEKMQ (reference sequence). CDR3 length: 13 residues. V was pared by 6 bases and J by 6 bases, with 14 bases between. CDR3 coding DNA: TGTGCCAGCAGTGTCAGGGCGGAAGATGGCTACACCTTC. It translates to CASSVRAEDGYTF.

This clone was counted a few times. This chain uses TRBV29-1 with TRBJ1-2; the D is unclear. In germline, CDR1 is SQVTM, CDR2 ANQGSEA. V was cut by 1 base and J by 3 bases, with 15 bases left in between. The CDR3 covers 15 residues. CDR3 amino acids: CSVEGLEGGHYGYTF. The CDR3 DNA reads TGCAGCGTTGAAGGTTTGGAGGGCGGACACTATGGCTACACCTTC. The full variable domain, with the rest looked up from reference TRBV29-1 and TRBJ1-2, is SAVISQKPSRDICQRGTSLTIQCQVDSQVTMMFWYRQQPGQSLTLIATANQGSEATYESGFVIDKFPISRPNLTFSTLTVSNMSPEDSSIYLCSVEGLEGGHYGYTFGSGTRLTVV.

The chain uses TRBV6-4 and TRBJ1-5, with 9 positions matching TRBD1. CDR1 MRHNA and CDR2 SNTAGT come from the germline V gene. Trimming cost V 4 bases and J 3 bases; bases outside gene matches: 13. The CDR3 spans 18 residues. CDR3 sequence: CASSVFIGQGLYNQPQHF. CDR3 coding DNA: TGTGCCAGCAGTGTTTTTATTGGACAGGGGCTGTACAATCAGCCCCAGCATTTT.

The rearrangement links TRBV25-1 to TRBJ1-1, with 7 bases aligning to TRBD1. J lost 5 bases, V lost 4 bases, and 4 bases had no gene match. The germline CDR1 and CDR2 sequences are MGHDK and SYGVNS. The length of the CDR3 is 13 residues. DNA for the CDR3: TGTGCCAGCAGTGGCAGGGGGTGGACTGAAGCTTTCTTT. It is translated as CASSGRGWTEAFF.

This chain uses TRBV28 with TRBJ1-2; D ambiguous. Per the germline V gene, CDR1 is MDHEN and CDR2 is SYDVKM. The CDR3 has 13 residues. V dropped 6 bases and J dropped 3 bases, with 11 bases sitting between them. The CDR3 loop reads CASSSPPYYGYTF. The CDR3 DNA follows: TGTGCCAGCAGCTCCCCCCCCTACTATGGCTACACCTTC.

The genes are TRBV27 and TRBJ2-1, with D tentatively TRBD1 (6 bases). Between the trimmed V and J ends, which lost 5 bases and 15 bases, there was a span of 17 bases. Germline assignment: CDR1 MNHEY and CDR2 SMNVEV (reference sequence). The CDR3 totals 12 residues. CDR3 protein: CASSTPGQTRFF. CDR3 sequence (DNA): TGTGCCAGCAGTACACCGGGACAAACGAGGTTCTTC.

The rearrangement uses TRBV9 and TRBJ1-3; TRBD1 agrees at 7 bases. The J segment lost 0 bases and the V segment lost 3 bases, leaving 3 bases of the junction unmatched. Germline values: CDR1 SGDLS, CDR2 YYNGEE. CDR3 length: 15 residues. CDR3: CASSARTGSGNTIYF. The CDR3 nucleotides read TGTGCCAGCAGCGCTCGGACAGGCTCTGGAAACACCATATATTTT.

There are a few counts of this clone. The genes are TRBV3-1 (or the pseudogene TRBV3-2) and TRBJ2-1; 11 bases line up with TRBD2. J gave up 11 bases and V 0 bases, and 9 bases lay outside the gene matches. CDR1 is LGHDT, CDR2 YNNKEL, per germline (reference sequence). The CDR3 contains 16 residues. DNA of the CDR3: TGTGCCAGCAGCCAAGATAGGGGTAGCGGGAGGGCTAAGCAGTTCTTC. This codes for CASSQDRGSGRAKQFF.

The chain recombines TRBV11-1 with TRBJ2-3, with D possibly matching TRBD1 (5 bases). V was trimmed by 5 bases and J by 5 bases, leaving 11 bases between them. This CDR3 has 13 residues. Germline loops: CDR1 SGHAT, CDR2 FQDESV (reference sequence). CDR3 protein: CASSHRTQDTQYF. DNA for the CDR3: TGTGCCAGCAGCCACCGGACACAAGATACGCAGTATTTT. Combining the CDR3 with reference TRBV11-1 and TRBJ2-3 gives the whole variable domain EAEVAQSPRYKITEKSQAVAFWCDPISGHATLYWYRQILGQGPELLVQFQDESVVDDSQLPKDRFSAERLKGVDSTLKIQPAELGDSAMYLCASSHRTQDTQYFGPGTRLTVL.

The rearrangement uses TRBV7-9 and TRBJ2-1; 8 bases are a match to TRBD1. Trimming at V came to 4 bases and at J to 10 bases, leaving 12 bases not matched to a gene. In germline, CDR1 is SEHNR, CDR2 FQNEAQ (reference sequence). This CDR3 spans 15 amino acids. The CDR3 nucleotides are TGTGCCAGCAGCTACGGTCAGGGGGCAAGGGAGGAGCAGTTCTTC. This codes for CASSYGQGAREEQFF.

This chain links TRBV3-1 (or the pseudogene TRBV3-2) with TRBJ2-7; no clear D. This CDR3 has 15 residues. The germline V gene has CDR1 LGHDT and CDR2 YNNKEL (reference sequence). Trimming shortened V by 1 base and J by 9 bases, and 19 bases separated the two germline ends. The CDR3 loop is CASSQGLYALSGQYF. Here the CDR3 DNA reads TGTGCCAGCAGCCAAGGGTTATACGCACTGTCTGGGCAGTACTTC.

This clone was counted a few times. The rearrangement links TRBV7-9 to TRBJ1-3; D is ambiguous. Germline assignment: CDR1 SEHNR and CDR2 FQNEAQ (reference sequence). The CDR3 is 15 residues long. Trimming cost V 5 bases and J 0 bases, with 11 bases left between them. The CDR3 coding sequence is TGTGCCAGCAGCACGGGAGGGCCCTCTGGAAACACCATATATTTT. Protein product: CASSTGGPSGNTIYF. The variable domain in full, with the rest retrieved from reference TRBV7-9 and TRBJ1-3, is DTGVSQNPRHKITKRGQNVTFRCDPISEHNRLYWYRQTLGQGPEFLTYFQNEAQLEKSRLLSDRFSAERPKGSFSTLEIQRTEQGDSAMYLCASSTGGPSGNTIYFGEGSWLTVV.

As DNA, the CDR3 is TGCAGTGCCAGTACGGGACAGGGGGCGGCTGGCTACACCTTC. Translated, it gives CSASTGQGAAGYTF. This chain uses TRBV20-1 with TRBJ1-2; 12 nucleotides line up with TRBD1. Germline CDR1 is DFQATT and CDR2 is SNEGSKA (reference sequence). Germline trimming cut 6 bases from V and 7 bases from J; bases unmatched to any gene: 9. This CDR3 contains 14 residues.

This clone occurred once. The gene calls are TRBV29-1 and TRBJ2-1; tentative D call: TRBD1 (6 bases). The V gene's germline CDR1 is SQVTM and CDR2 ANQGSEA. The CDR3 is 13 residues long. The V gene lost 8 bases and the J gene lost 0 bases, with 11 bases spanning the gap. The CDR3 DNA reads TGCAGCTTGGGGGCTAGCTCCTACAATGAGCAGTTCTTC. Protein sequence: CSLGASSYNEQFF.

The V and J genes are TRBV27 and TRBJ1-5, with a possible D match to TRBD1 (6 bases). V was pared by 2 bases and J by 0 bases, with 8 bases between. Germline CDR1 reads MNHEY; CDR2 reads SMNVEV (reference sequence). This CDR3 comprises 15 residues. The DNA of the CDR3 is TGTGCCAGCAGTTTAGGGACATTTAGCAATCAGCCCCAGCATTTT. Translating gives CASSLGTFSNQPQHF.

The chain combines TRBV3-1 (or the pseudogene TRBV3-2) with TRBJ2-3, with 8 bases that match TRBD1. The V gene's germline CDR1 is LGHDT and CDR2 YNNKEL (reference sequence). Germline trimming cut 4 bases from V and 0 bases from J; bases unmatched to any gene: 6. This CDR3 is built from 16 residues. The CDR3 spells CASSPVDRGSTDTQYF. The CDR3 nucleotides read TGTGCCAGCAGCCCAGTCGACAGGGGTAGCACAGATACGCAGTATTTT.

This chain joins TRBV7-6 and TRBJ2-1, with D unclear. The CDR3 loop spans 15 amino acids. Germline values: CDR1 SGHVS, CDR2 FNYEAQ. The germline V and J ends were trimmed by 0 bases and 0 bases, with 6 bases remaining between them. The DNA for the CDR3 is TGTGCCAGCAGCTTAGCCGACTTCTCCTACAATGAGCAGTTCTTC. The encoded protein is CASSLADFSYNEQFF.

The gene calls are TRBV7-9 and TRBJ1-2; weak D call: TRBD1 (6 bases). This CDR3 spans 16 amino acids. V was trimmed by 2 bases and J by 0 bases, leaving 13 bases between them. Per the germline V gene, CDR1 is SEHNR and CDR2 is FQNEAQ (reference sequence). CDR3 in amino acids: CASSLPLWGPNYGYTF. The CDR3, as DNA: TGTGCCAGCAGCTTACCACTGTGGGGGCCTAACTATGGCTACACCTTC.

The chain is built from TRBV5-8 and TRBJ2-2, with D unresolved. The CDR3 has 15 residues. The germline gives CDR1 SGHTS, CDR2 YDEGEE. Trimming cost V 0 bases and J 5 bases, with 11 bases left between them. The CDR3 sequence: CASSLAGPRTGELFF. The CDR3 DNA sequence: TGTGCCAGCAGCTTGGCAGGCCCCCGGACCGGGGAGCTGTTTTTT.